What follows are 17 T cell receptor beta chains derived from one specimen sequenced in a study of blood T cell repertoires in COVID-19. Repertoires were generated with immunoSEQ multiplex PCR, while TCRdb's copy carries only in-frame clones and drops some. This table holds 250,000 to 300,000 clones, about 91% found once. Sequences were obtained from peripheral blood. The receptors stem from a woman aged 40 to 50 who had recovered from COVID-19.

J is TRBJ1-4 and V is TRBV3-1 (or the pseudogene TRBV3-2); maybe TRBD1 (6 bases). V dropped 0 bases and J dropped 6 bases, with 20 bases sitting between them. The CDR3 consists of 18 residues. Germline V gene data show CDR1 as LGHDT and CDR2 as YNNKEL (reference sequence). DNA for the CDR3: TGTGCCAGCAGCCAAGATTTGGTTTCTGTCAGGGGTTATGAAAAACTGTTTTTT. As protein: CASSQDLVSVRGYEKLFF.

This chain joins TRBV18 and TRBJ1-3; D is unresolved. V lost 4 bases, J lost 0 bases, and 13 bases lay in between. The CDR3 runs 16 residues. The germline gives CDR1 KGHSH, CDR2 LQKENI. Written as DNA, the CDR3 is TGTGCCAGCTCACTCGACAACCCATTCTCTGGAAACACCATATATTTT. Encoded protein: CASSLDNPFSGNTIYF.

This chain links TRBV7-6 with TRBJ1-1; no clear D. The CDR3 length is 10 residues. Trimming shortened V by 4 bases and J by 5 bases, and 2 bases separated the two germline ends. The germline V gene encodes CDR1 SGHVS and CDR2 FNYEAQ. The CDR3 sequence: CASSSTEAFF. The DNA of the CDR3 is TGTGCCAGCAGCTCAACTGAAGCTTTCTTT.

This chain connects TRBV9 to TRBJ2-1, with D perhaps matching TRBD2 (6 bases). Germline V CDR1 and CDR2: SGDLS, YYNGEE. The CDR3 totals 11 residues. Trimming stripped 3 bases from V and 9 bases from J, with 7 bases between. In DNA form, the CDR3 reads TGTGCCAGCAGCGGACTAGGTGAGCAGTTCTTC. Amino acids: CASSGLGEQFF.

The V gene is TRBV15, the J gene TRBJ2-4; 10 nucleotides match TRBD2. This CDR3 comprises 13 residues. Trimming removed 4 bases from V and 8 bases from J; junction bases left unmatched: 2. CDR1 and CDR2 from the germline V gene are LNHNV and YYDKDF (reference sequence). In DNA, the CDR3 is TGTGCCACCAGCACTAGCGGGAGCCACATTCAGTACTTC. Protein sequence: CATSTSGSHIQYF.

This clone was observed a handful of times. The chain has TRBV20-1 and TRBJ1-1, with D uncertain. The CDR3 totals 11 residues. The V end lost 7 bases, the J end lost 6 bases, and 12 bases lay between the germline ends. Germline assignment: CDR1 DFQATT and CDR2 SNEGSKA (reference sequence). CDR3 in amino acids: CSVRVLPEAFF. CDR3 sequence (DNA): TGCAGTGTCCGGGTTCTCCCTGAAGCTTTCTTT.

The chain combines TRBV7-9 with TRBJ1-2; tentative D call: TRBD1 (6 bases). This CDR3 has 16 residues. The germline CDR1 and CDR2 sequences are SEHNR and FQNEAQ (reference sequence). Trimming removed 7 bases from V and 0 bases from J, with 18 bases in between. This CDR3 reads CASTGPGHTTNYGYTF. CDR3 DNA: TGTGCCAGCACCGGTCCGGGACACACGACTAACTATGGCTACACCTTC.

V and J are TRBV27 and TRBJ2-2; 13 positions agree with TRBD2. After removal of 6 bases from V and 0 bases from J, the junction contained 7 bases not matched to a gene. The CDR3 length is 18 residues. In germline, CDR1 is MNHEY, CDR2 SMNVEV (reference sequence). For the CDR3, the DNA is TGTGCCAGCAGCCCTGGACTAGCGGGGGCCGCGAACACCGGGGAGCTGTTTTTT. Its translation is CASSPGLAGAANTGELFF.

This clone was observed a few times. CDR3 sequence: CATSPGYNEQFF. The DNA of the CDR3 is TGTGCCACCAGTCCAGGGTACAATGAGCAGTTCTTC. This chain links TRBV24-1 with TRBJ2-1, with a tentative D call TRBD1 (5 bases). The CDR3 is 12 amino acids. Germline assignment: CDR1 KGHDR and CDR2 SFDVKD. The V gene lost 6 bases and the J gene lost 4 bases, with 6 bases spanning the gap.

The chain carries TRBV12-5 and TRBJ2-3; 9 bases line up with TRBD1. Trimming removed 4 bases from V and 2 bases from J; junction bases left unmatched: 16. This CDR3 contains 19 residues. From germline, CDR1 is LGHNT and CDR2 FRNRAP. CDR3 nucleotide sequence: TGTGCTAGTGGTTATGTGGGGACCCCTCGGGACAGGGTCACAGATACGCAGTATTTT. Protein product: CASGYVGTPRDRVTDTQYF.

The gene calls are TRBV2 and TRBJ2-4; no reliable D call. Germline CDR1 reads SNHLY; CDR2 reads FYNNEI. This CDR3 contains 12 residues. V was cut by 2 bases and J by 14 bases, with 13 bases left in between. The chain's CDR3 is CASSEPAEAEYF. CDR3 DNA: TGTGCCAGCAGTGAACCAGCAGAGGCTGAGTACTTC.

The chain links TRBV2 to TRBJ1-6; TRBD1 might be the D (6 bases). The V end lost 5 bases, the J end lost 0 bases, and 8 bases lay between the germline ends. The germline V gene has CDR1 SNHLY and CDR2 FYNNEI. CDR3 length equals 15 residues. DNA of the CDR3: TGTGCCAGCAGTTTACAGGGCTCCTATAATTCACCCCTCCACTTT. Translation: CASSLQGSYNSPLHF.

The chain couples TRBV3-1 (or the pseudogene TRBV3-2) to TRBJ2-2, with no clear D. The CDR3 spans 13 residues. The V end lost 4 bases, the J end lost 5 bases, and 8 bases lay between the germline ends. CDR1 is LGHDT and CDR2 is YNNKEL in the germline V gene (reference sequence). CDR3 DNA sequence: TGTGCCAGCAGCCTCGTAGTGACCGGGGAGCTGTTTTTT. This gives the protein CASSLVVTGELFF.

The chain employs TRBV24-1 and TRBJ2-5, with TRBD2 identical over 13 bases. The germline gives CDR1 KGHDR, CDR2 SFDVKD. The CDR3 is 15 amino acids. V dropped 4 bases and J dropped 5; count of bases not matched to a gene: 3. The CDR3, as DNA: TGTGCCACCAGTGACTCGGGACTAGCGGGGGAGACCCAGTACTTC. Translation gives CATSDSGLAGETQYF.

CDR3 DNA sequence: TGTGCCAGTAGTAAGGACAGGGGGAAGCGAAATGAGCAGTTCTTC. Its protein is CASSKDRGKRNEQFF. The chain combines TRBV19 with TRBJ2-1; 10 bases are shared with TRBD1. The CDR3 runs to 15 residues. After removal of 4 bases from V and 7 bases from J, the junction contained 7 bases not matched to a gene. Germline V gene sequence: CDR1 LNHDA, CDR2 SQIVND (reference sequence). Full variable domain (remainder filled in from reference TRBV19 and TRBJ2-1): DGGITQSPKYLFRKEGQNVTLSCEQNLNHDAMYWYRQDPGQGLRLIYYSQIVNDFQKGDIAEGYSVSREKKESFPLTVTSAQKNPTAFYLCASSKDRGKRNEQFFGPGTRLTVL.

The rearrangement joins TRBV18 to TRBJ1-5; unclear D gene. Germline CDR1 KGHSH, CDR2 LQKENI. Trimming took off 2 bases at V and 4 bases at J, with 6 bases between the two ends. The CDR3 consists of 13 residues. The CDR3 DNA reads TGTGCCAGCTCACCAGGGGAGAATCAGCCCCAGCATTTT. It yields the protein CASSPGENQPQHF.

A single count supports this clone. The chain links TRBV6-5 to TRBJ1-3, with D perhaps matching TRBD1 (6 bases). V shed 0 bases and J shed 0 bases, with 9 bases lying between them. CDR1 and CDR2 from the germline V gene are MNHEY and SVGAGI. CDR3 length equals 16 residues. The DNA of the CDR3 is TGTGCCAGCAGTTACTCGAGGGACAACTCTGGAAACACCATATATTTT. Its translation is CASSYSRDNSGNTIYF.